This TCR beta chain was recorded in a study of control samples from healthy donors and cancer patients. This CDR3 spans 13 amino acids. V gave up 2 bases and J gave up 3 bases, with 9 bases separating them. The V gene's germline CDR1 is GTSNPN and CDR2 SVGIG (reference sequence). The repertoire was sequenced with immunoSEQ multiplex PCR; TCRdb's copy has only in-frame clones and lacks some. The sample carries more than 95,000 clones, 85% to 90% recorded once. The receptor comes from a woman between 50 and 59 years old with colorectal cancer. The sequenced material came from PBMCs. The gene calls are TRBV30 and TRBJ2-3, with D perhaps assigned TRBD1 or TRBD2 (6 bases each). This chain's CDR3 is CAWSRGDTDTQYF. The CDR3 DNA is TGTGCCTGGAGTAGGGGGGATACAGATACGCAGTATTTT.